The 8 T cell receptor beta chains presented below share a single source sample, sequenced in a study of T cell clones after liver transplantation. TCRdb's copy holds only in-frame clones and misses some; the assay was immunoSEQ multiplex PCR. The sample consists of some 120,000 clones, 75% to 95% of them appearing once. The specimen was CD4+ T cells from blood, collected 12 months after liver transplant. The source is a human patient who received a liver transplant. The T cells may partly be graft donor cells.

The chain joins TRBV6-1 to TRBJ1-3; 7 nucleotides line up with TRBD1. This CDR3 contains 15 residues. Looked up from germline, CDR1 is MNHNS and CDR2 is SASEGT. V dropped 3 bases and J dropped 3; count of bases not matched to a gene: 5. CDR3 DNA sequence: TGTGCCAGCAGTGAGATGGGGACAGTTGGAAACACCATATATTTT. Encoded protein: CASSEMGTVGNTIYF.

This sequence joins TRBV29-1 and TRBJ2-7; TRBD2 is a possible D gene (6 bases). Germline assignment: CDR1 SQVTM and CDR2 ANQGSEA. The CDR3 consists of 11 residues. V lost 4 bases, J lost 4 bases, and 8 bases lay in between. CDR3 coding DNA: TGCAGCGTTGCGGGGGAGTACGAGCAGTACTTC. Protein sequence: CSVAGEYEQYF.

The chain couples TRBV11-2 to TRBJ2-7; tentatively, D is TRBD1 (7 bases). The V end lost 0 bases, the J end lost 4 bases, and 13 bases lay between the germline ends. Per the germline V gene, CDR1 is SGHAT and CDR2 is FQNNGV. This CDR3 spans 15 amino acids. The CDR3 is CASSLDQGGVYEQYF. In nucleotides, the CDR3 is TGTGCCAGCAGCTTAGATCAGGGGGGCGTATACGAGCAGTACTTC.

This clone was observed once. Here the CDR3 reads CSVRQGGGNQPQHF. Written as DNA, the CDR3 is TGCAGCGTTCGCCAGGGGGGAGGCAATCAGCCCCAGCATTTT. V is TRBV29-1 and J is TRBJ1-5; 7 bases are a match to TRBD1. V dropped 5 bases and J dropped 2; count of bases not matched to a gene: 6. CDR3 length equals 14 residues. Germline CDR1 is SQVTM and CDR2 is ANQGSEA.

The chain is built from TRBV4-3 and TRBJ2-7; D unresolved. Germline CDR1 LGHNA, CDR2 YSLEER. Trimming took off 0 bases at V and 4 bases at J, with 7 bases between the two ends. CDR3 length: 13 residues. The CDR3 loop reads CASSQDLVYEQYF. CDR3 sequence (DNA): TGCGCCAGCAGCCAAGATTTGGTTTACGAGCAGTACTTC.

This chain connects TRBV5-4 to TRBJ1-1; D may be TRBD1 (5 bases). This CDR3 spans 15 amino acids. CDR1 is SGHNT and CDR2 is YYREEE in the germline V gene (reference sequence). Trimming removed 2 bases from V and 0 bases from J, with 11 bases in between. The CDR3 nucleotides are TGTGCCAGCAGCTTCCTCCGGGGGATGAACACTGAAGCTTTCTTT. Amino acid sequence: CASSFLRGMNTEAFF. The full variable domain, completed using reference TRBV5-4 and TRBJ1-1, is ETGVTQSPTHLIKTRGQQVTLRCSSQSGHNTVSWYQQALGQGPQFIFQYYREEENGRGNFPPRFSGLQFPNYSSELNVNALELDDSALYLCASSFLRGMNTEAFFGQGTRLTVV.

The chain couples TRBV7-3 to TRBJ2-7; possibly TRBD2 for D (6 bases). V was cut by 2 bases and J by 13 bases, with 18 bases left in between. Germline V gene lookup returns CDR1 SGHTA and CDR2 FQGTGA. This CDR3 contains 13 residues. The CDR3 DNA is TGTGCCAGCAGCTTAGCCGGGAGTCGTATGTTTTACTTC. Protein: CASSLAGSRMFYF.

The chain links TRBV2 to TRBJ1-5; tentative D call: TRBD1 (5 bases). This CDR3 region has 15 residues. The germline gives CDR1 SNHLY, CDR2 FYNNEI. Trimming pared 7 bases from V and 3 bases from J, leaving 16 bases between. CDR3 amino acids: CASKPRQTPNQPQHF. The CDR3 coding sequence is TGTGCCAGCAAACCGAGACAGACGCCCAATCAGCCCCAGCATTTT.